A single sample gave rise to the 4 T cell receptor beta chains below, sequenced in a study of siplizumab effects on memory and regulatory T cells. TCRdb's copy holds only in-frame clones and misses some; the assay was immunoSEQ multiplex PCR. The profile covers roughly 100,000 clones, with about 90% appearing a single time and 0.9% to 1.4% taken by the ten largest. The sample consisted of CD4+ T cells sorted from blood. These receptors all come from a human donor in good health.

This chain joins TRBV9 and TRBJ2-3, with 13 bases matching TRBD2. V was clipped by 3 bases and J by 3 bases; unmatched bases: 4. The CDR3 totals 16 residues. Germline-derived CDR1 and CDR2 are SGDLS and YYNGEE. The CDR3 here is CASSATSGRQTDTQYF. CDR3 in DNA: TGTGCCAGCAGCGCGACTAGCGGGAGGCAAACAGATACGCAGTATTTT.

V gene TRBV18 combines with J gene TRBJ2-6, with TRBD1 matching 9 bases. This CDR3 is built from 16 residues. Losses at the gene ends were 3 bases for V and 0 bases for J; bases not matched to a gene: 0. The V gene's germline CDR1 is KGHSH and CDR2 LQKENI. CDR3 residues: CASSPGQGSGANVLTF. The DNA for the CDR3 is TGTGCCAGCTCACCGGGACAGGGCTCTGGGGCCAACGTCCTGACTTTC.

The genes are TRBV28 and TRBJ2-7; TRBD2 aligns across 10 bases. With V trimmed by 7 bases and J by 5 bases, 17 bases remained unmatched. Per the germline V gene, CDR1 is MDHEN and CDR2 is SYDVKM. CDR3 length equals 17 residues. CDR3 coding DNA: TGTGCCAGCATCCCCCTCGTAGGTCTAGCGGGAGAACACGAGCAGTACTTC. Translating gives CASIPLVGLAGEHEQYF.

The V call is TRBV28, the J call TRBJ1-1, with TRBD1 matching over 7 bases. V lost 5 bases to trimming and J lost 5 bases; unmatched junction nucleotides: 14. This CDR3 region has 16 residues. The germline V gene has CDR1 MDHEN and CDR2 SYDVKM. CDR3 residues: CASSRNRGSLGTEAFF. CDR3 nucleotides: TGTGCCAGCAGTCGGAACAGGGGTTCCTTAGGGACTGAAGCTTTCTTT.